This T cell receptor beta chain stems from a study of Ad26.COV2.S vaccination and SARS-CoV-2 variants. Germline lookup yields CDR1 MNHNY and CDR2 SVGAGI (reference sequence). This CDR3 is 14 amino acids long. V trimming: 2 bases; J trimming: 5 bases; junction bases outside the gene matches: 4. This sample's treatment: about 20 received Ad26.COV2.S at low or high dose, single or two shots; several received placebo; per-sample allocation not given. The samples were gathered on day 63 after the first injection of vaccine or placebo. Clones were read by immunoSEQ multiplex PCR, and TCRdb kept only the in-frame ones, dropping some. The profile shows 300,000 to 350,000 clones, roughly 89% of them singletons.

This sequence joins TRBV6-6 and TRBJ2-5, with 8 bases fitting TRBD1. The receptor was derived from a person aged 18-60 years who received the Ad26.COV2.S COVID-19 vaccine or a placebo. The sequences come from peripheral blood, collected in a trial of Ad26.COV2.S vaccine versus placebo. CDR3 in amino acids: CASSYGDRGETQYF. The CDR3 nucleotides are TGTGCCAGCAGTTACGGTGACAGGGGTGAGACCCAGTACTTC.